Sequencing of this TCR beta chain was carried out in a study of cytomegalovirus exposure and HLA in healthy donors. Overall study context: T cells numbering around 190 million yielded more than 95 million unique TCR beta sequences in an earlier analysis.

Findings of the study overall: Beyond CMV serostatus, there was no information to go on about immune exposure. High sensitivity and specificity were reportedly achieved when the classifier diagnosed cytomegalovirus status.

About this clone itself: What it recognizes is unknown.

V lost 3 bases to trimming and J lost 5 bases; unmatched junction nucleotides: 7. The CDR3 has 15 amino acids. Germline V gene lookup returns CDR1 SGDLS and CDR2 YYNGEE. PCR amplification relied on 60 Vbeta primers (plus 13 Jbeta primers). The table came from immunoSEQ multiplex PCR; TCRdb's copy has only in-frame clones and leaves some out. The data contain about 120,000 clones, approximately 80% of them singletons. The sample consisted of PBMCs. The receptor was derived from a human donor in good health. The rearrangement uses TRBV9 and TRBJ2-7, with 11 bases identical to TRBD1. This CDR3 reads CASSAGTGGRNEQYF. In DNA, the CDR3 is TGTGCCAGCAGCGCTGGGACAGGGGGTCGAAACGAGCAGTACTTC. The full variable domain, its missing parts supplied by reference TRBV9 and TRBJ2-7, is DSGVTQTPKHLITATGQRVTLRCSPRSGDLSVYWYQQSLDQGLQFLIQYYNGEERAKGNILERFSAQQFPDLHSELNLSSLELGDSALYFCASSAGTGGRNEQYFGPGTRLTVT.